The clone carrying this T cell receptor (beta chain) was recorded a few times. Antigen unknown. Unique molecular identifiers tagged individual cDNA molecules. One entry per CDR3 protein results from TCRdb running MiXCR on the 5' RACE reads. The repertoire holds 30,000 to 40,000 distinct CDR3 sequences, 4.5% to 7.5% seen once, with 7.6% in the top ten. The data originate from a study of early T cells in non-severe SARS-CoV-2 infection. For the study at large: Unsorted whole blood bulk RNA was sequenced, with unpaired chains.

Losses at the gene ends were 5 bases for V and 2 bases for J; bases not matched to a gene: 8. The CDR3 extends over 15 amino acids. Germline loops: CDR1 MNHEY, CDR2 SVGAGI. General observations from the study: CD4 and private specificities were missed by VDJdb matching, which favored anti-spike CD8 responses.

The chain employs TRBV6-5 and TRBJ2-7; 8 bases are shared with TRBD1. The sequenced sample was whole blood. This sequence was found in an adult who was a healthcare worker with PCR-confirmed SARS-CoV-2 infection or an uninfected control (not recorded which). The CDR3 loop is CASSLAGTGTYEQYF. In DNA, the CDR3 is TGTGCCAGCAGTCTGGCCGGGACAGGCACCTACGAGCAGTACTTC.